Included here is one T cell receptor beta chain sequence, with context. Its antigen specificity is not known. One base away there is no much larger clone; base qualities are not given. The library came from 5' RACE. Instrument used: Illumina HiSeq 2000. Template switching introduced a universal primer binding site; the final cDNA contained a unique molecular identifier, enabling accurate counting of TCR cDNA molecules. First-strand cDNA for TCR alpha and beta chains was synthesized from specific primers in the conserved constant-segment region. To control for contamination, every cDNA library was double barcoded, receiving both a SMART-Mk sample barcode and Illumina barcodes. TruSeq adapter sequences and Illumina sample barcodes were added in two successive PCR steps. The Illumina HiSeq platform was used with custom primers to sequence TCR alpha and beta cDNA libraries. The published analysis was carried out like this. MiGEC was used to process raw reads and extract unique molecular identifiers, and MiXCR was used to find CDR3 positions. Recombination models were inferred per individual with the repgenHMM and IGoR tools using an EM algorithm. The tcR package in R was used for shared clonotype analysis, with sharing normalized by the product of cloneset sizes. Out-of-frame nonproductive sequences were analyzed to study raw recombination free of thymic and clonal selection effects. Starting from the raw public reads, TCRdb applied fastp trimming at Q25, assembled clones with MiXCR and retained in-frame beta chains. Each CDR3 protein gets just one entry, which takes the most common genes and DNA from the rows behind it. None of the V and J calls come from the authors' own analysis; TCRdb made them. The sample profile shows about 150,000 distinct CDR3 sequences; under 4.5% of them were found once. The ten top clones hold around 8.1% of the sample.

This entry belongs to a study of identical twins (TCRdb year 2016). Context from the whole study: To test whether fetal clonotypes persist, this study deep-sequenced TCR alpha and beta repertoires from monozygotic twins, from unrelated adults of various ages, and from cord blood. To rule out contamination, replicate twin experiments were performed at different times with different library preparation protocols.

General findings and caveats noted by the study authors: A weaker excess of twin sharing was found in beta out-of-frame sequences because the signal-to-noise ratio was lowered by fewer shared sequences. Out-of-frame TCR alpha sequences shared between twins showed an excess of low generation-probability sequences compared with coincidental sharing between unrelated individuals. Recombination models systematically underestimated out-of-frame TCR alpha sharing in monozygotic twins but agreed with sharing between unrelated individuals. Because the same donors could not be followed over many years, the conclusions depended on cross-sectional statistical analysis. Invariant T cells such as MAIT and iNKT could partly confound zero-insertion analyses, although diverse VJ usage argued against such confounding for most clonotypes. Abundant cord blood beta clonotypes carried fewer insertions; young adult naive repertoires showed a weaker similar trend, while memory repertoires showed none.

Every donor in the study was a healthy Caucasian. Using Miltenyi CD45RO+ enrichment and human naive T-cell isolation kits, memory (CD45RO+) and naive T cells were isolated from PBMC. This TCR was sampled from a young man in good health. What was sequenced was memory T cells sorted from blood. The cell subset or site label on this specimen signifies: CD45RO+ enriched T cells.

In nucleotides, the sequence is TGTGCCTGGAGTGTATCGGGAGTCACAGATACGCAGTATTTT. It translates as CAWSVSGVTDTQYF. The rearrangement combines TRBV30 with TRBJ2-3, with a tentative D gene TRBD2 over 6 matching bases. The CDR3, cysteine through phenylalanine, is 14 amino acids long. Only the CDR3 region is kept as DNA, spanning 42 bases read in frame from base 1. The germline V gene (reference sequence) yields GTSNPN for CDR1 and SVGIG for CDR2. Trimming costs V 0 bases and J 2 bases, and their ends lie 9 bases apart.